This T cell receptor beta chain was profiled in a study of blood T cell repertoires in COVID-19. About the study: Nucleic acid was either cDNA or gDNA, and it came from T cells, B-cell-depleted T cells, or PBMCs.

Germline values: CDR1 SNHLY, CDR2 FYNNEI. The CDR3 has 13 residues. J was trimmed by 5 bases and V by 9 bases; bases with no gene match: 9. Measured with immunoSEQ multiplex PCR; TCRdb has only the in-frame clones, and not every one. The data show roughly 150,000 clones, with approximately 80% seen just once and 4.5% to 7.5% held by the top ten. Sequencing used PBMCs or T cells enriched from blood (not recorded which). The sequence came from a middle-aged man who had recovered from COVID-19. The chain has TRBV2 and TRBJ1-2; 7 nucleotides align to TRBD1. The CDR3 loop is CASGTDDTYGYTF. CDR3 nucleotide sequence: TGTGCCAGTGGGACAGATGATACGTATGGCTACACCTTC.